The T cell receptor (beta chain) under discussion was sequenced for a study of control samples from healthy donors and cancer patients (dated by TCRdb to 2020 to 2022). As for this clone: No cognate antigen has been identified for it. No base quality information exists; no much larger clone differs at one position.

The library was made by the immunoSEQ multiplex PCR assay. Not all clones reach the TCRdb copy of this immuneACCESS table, which keeps in-frame sequences only. Checked studies attribute under half of the gap to unresolved V genes and leave the rest unexplained. The sample table holds about 180,000 clones, of which almost 90% were seen once. Of the sample, 1.2% to 1.5% falls within the top ten clones. The CDR3 has 17 amino acids, counting the end cysteine and phenylalanine. The sequence is cut down to CDR3 DNA, 51 bases in frame from base 1. From the germline V gene, CDR1 is MGHRA and CDR2 is YSYEKL. The junction shows trimming of 1 base on V and 8 bases on J, and the gene matches do not reach 14 bases of it.

Material for sequencing was blood. This sequence was found in a woman between 45 and 65 years old in good health. The V and J segments used are TRBV4-1 and TRBJ2-7, with 10 bases aligning to TRBD2. For the CDR3, the sequence is CASSQGGSGGPLRQQYF. In nucleotide form, the sequence is TGCGCCAGCAGCCAAGGAGGTAGCGGGGGGCCTCTCCGGCAGCAGTACTTC.